One sample yielded the 10 T cell receptor beta chains listed below, sequenced in a study of T cell responses to AZD1222 COVID-19 vaccine. Assay: immunoSEQ multiplex PCR; the TCRdb copy retains only in-frame clones and omits some. The sample has some 99,000 clones; about 85% are singletons. Sequenced here: peripheral blood, sampled on day 0 of AZD1222 vaccination. All receptors come from an adult in good health.

This chain uses TRBV27 with TRBJ1-6, with D unresolved. CDR1 and CDR2 (germline): MNHEY, SMNVEV (reference sequence). V lost 3 bases and J lost 6, with 12 bases in between. There are 15 residues in the CDR3. The CDR3 nucleotides are TGTGCCAGCAGTTTTAAGGGAAGCGGTAATTCACCCCTCCACTTT. Translation gives CASSFKGSGNSPLHF.

The rearrangement links TRBV5-4 to TRBJ2-2; TRBD2 matches at 7 bases. Germline V gives CDR1 SGHNT, CDR2 YYREEE (reference sequence). The CDR3 has 15 residues. Germline trimming cut 2 bases from V and 5 bases from J; bases unmatched to any gene: 6. CDR3 sequence: CASSFGGSGTGELFF. The CDR3 nucleotides read TGTGCCAGCAGCTTTGGCGGGAGCGGAACCGGGGAGCTGTTTTTT.

The rearrangement uses TRBV28 and TRBJ1-3; perhaps TRBD1 as D (5 bases). The length of the CDR3 is 16 residues. V shed 6 bases and J shed 2 bases, with 17 bases lying between them. In germline, CDR1 is MDHEN, CDR2 SYDVKM. Written as DNA, the CDR3 is TGTGCCAGCAGAATTGGGGGGAACGACCCTGGAAACACCATATATTTT. Translated, it gives CASRIGGNDPGNTIYF.

The V and J genes are TRBV6-5 and TRBJ1-5, with no clear D. Trimming pared 6 bases from V and 4 bases from J, leaving 10 bases between. CDR1 MNHEY and CDR2 SVGAGI come from the germline V gene. This CDR3 comprises 13 residues. As DNA, the CDR3 is TGTGCCAGCAGAAACGGGGTTAATCAGCCCCAGCATTTT. Protein: CASRNGVNQPQHF.

This rearrangement joins TRBV30 to TRBJ1-1, with 7 bases aligning to TRBD1. V gave up 8 bases and J gave up 1 base; unmatched junction bases: 7. CDR3 length: 13 amino acids. Germline V gene lookup returns CDR1 GTSNPN and CDR2 SVGIG (reference sequence). The CDR3: CAGTDTRNTEAFF. The CDR3 DNA sequence: TGTGCCGGGACAGATACTCGGAACACTGAAGCTTTCTTT.

The J gene is TRBJ1-2, the V gene TRBV27, with a weak D call TRBD1 (6 bases). V was shortened by 0 bases and J by 3 bases, with 20 bases between the two germline ends. CDR1 is MNHEY, CDR2 SMNVEV, per germline (reference sequence). The CDR3 consists of 18 residues. The CDR3 spells CASSLSGVGRGTDYGYTF. CDR3 DNA: TGTGCCAGCAGTTTATCGGGGGTAGGAAGGGGGACCGACTATGGCTACACCTTC.

The chain recombines TRBV19 with TRBJ1-1; 9 nucleotides match TRBD1. Unmatched junction bases numbered 9, after V lost 6 bases and J lost 7 bases. Germline CDR1 and CDR2: LNHDA and SQIVND (reference sequence). The length of the CDR3 is 14 residues. The CDR3 reads CASSPGQGFGEAFF. CDR3 nucleotide sequence: TGTGCCAGTAGCCCGGGACAGGGTTTCGGTGAAGCTTTCTTT.

The chain uses TRBV7-2 and TRBJ2-5; D gene uncertain. Germline CDR1 is SGHTA and CDR2 is FQGNSA. The CDR3 totals 14 residues. V lost 1 base and J 4 bases, leaving 10 bases between the germline ends. The CDR3 DNA reads as TGTGCCAGCAGCTTAGGTAGTTTTCGAGAGACCCAGTACTTC. As protein: CASSLGSFRETQYF.

This clone appeared once. The gene calls are TRBV27 and TRBJ1-1, with 7 bases fitting TRBD1. CDR3 size: 18 residues. Per germline, CDR1 MNHEY and CDR2 SMNVEV (reference sequence). V shed 0 bases and J 0 bases; nucleotides not matched to a gene: 10. The CDR3 region is CASSLSYRQGRMNTEAFF. In DNA, the CDR3 is TGTGCCAGCAGTTTATCCTATCGACAGGGAAGGATGAACACTGAAGCTTTCTTT.

The chain is built from TRBV7-2 and TRBJ2-1; perhaps TRBD1 as D (5 bases). Germline V gene sequence: CDR1 SGHTA, CDR2 FQGNSA. The CDR3 sequence is 14 residues long. Trimming pared 4 bases from V and 9 bases from J, leaving 16 bases between. The chain's CDR3 is CASSSRTGRGEQFF. Written as DNA, the CDR3 is TGTGCCAGCAGCTCCCGGACGGGTAGGGGTGAGCAGTTCTTC.